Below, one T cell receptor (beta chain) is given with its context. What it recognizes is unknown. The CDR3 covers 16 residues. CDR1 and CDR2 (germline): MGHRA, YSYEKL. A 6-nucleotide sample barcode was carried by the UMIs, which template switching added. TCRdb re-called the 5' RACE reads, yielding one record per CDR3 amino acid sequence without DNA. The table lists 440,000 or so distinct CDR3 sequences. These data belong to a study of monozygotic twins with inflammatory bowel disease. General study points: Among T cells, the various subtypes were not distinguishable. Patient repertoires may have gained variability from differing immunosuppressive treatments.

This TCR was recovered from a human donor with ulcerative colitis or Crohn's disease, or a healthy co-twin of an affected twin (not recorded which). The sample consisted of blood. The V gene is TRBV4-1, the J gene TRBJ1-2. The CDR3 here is CASSQEMGYTPYGYTF.